The clone carrying this T cell receptor beta chain was counted at least ten times. Its antigen is still unknown. This sample is drawn from a study of T-cell reconstitution after alpha-beta-depleted transplantation in children. Overall study results and limits: Reported findings indicate that, about two months after transplant, alpha-beta T cells came from several hundred expanded clones, which were derived from non-depleted graft cells.

Unique molecular identifiers were incorporated when the TCRbeta library was constructed. TCRdb independently ran MiXCR on the PCR reads; one entry per CDR3 protein. The sample records around 580,000 distinct CDR3 sequences, about 23% being singletons. The V and J ends lost 0 bases and 2 bases respectively, with 15 bases between them. This CDR3 has 16 amino acids. Germline V lookup: CDR1 SQVTM, CDR2 ANQGSEA. This TCR was sampled from a boy less than two years old who had a stem cell transplant for acute myeloid leukemia, so the T cells may come from the graft donor. The chain combines TRBV29-1 with TRBJ2-3; D is unclear. The sample in question was PBMCs, mostly from graft donor cells, obtained 360 days after TCRalphabeta/CD19-depleted stem cell transplant. The CDR3 DNA reads as TGCAGCGTTGAAGAGGCCGGGCAATACCTCACAGATACGCAGTATTTT. It yields the protein CSVEEAGQYLTDTQYF.